The clone carrying this TCR beta chain was observed once. The repertoire was sequenced with immunoSEQ multiplex PCR; TCRdb's copy has only in-frame clones and lacks some. The data show about 89,000 clones, 81% seen once. There are 14 residues in the CDR3. Trimming cost V 3 bases and J 7 bases; bases outside gene matches: 3. Germline V gene lookup returns CDR1 DFQATT and CDR2 SNEGSKA (reference sequence). The record originates from a study of blood T cell repertoires in COVID-19. Overall study: The samples span acute and convalescent COVID-19 from the United States, Italy and Spain. T cells, B-cell-depleted T cells, or PBMCs supplied cDNA or gDNA.

The V call is TRBV20-1, the J call TRBJ2-5; 15 bases line up with TRBD2. The sample was peripheral blood. The receptor comes from a woman aged 80 or over with acute or convalescent COVID-19. CDR3 in amino acids: CSASRTSGGGTQYF. CDR3 in DNA: TGCAGTGCTAGTAGGACTAGCGGGGGGGGGACCCAGTACTTC.